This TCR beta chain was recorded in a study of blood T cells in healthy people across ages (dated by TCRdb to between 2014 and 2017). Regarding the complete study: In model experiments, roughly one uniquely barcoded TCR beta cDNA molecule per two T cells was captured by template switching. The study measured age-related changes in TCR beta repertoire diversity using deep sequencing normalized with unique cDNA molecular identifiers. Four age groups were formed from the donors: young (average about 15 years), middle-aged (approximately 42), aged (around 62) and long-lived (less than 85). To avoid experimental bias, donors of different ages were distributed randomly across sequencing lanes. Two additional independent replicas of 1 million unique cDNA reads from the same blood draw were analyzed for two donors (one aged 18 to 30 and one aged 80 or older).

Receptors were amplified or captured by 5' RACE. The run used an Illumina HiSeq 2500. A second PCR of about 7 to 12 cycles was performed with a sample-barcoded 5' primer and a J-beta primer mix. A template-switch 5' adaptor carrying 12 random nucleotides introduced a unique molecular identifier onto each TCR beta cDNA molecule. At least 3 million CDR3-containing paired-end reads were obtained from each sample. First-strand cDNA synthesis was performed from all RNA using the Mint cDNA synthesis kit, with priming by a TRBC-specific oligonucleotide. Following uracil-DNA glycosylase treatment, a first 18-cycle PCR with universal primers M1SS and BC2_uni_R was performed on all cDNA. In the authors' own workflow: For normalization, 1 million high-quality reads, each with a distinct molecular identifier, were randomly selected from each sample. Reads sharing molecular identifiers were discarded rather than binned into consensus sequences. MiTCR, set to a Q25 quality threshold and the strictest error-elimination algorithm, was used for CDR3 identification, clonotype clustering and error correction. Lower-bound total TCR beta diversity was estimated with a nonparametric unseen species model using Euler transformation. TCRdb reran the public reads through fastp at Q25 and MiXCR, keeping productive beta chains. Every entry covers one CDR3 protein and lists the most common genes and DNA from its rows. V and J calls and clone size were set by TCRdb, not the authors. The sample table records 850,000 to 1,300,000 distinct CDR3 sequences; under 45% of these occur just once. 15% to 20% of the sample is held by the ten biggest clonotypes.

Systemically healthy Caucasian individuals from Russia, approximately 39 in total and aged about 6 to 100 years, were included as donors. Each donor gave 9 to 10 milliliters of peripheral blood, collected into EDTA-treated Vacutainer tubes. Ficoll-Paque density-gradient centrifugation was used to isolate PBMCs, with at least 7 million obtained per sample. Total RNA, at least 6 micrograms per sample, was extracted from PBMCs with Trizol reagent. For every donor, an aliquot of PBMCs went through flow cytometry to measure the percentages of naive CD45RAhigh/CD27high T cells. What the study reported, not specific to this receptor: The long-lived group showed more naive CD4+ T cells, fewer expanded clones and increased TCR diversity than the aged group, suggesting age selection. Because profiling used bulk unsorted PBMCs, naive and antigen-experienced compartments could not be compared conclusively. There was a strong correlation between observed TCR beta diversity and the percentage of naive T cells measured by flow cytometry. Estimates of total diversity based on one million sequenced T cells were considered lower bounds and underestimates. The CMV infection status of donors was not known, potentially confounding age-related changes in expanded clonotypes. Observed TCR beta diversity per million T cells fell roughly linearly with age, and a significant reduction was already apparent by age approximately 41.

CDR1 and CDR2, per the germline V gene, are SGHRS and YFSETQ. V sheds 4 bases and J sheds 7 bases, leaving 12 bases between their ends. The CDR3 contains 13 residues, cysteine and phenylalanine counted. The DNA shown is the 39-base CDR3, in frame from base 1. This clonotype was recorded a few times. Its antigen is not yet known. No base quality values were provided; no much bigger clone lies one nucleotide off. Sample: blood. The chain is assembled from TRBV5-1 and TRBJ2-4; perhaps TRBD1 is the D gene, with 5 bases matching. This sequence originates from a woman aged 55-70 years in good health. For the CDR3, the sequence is CASSTPDTNIQYF. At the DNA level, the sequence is TGCGCCAGCAGCACCCCGGACACTAACATTCAGTACTTC.